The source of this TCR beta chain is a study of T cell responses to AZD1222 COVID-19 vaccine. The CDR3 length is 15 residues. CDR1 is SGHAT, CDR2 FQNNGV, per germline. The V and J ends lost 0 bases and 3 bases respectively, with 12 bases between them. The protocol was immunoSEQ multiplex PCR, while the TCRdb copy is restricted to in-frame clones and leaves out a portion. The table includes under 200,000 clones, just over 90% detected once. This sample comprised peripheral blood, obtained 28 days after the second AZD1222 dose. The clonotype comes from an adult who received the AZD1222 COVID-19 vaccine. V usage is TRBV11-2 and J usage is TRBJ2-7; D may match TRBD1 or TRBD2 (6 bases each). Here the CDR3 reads CASSLEPGADYEQYF. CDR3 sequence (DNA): TGTGCCAGCAGCTTAGAGCCGGGGGCAGACTACGAGCAGTACTTC.